The rows below give T cell receptor beta chains drawn from one sample of a study of cytomegalovirus exposure and HLA in healthy donors. Assay used: immunoSEQ multiplex PCR; TCRdb lists only in-frame clones, some missing. The table records about 160,000 clones, under 80% of them present only once. Sequencing used PBMCs. All receptors derive from a man aged 35-49 years in good health and CMV-seronegative. CDR3s include the opening cysteine and the closing phenylalanine or tryptophan. The D gene is left open where the match is weak. Rows may omit the clone size; those that give it use once, few, many or a size class.

J	D	size	V	CDR3	DNA
TRBJ1-2	TRBD1	-	TRBV7-3	CASSSGTGNGYTF	TGTGCCAGCAGTTCCGGGACAGGGAATGGCTACACCTTC
TRBJ1-2	TRBD1	-	TRBV6-5	CASSYSGGGVYGYTF	TGTGCCAGCAGTTACTCTGGAGGGGGCGTTTATGGCTACACCTTC
TRBJ1-2	-	-	TRBV5-1	CASSSGEPGYTF	TGCGCCAGCAGCTCTGGAGAGCCCGGCTACACCTTC
TRBJ2-2	-	-	TRBV9	CASSVALDTGELFF	TGTGCCAGCAGCGTAGCACTAGACACCGGGGAGCTGTTTTTT
TRBJ2-6	-	-	TRBV27	CASSSMDGISGANVLTF	TGTGCCAGCAGTTCCATGGACGGGATCTCTGGGGCCAACGTCCTGACTTTC
TRBJ2-2	TRBD1	once	TRBV19	CASSTTDRPGELFF	TGTGCCAGTAGTACTACGGACAGGCCCGGGGAGCTGTTTTTT
TRBJ1-1	TRBD1	-	TRBV27	CASIPRGRPTEAFF	TGTGCCAGCATCCCCAGGGGGCGGCCCACTGAAGCTTTCTTT
TRBJ1-4	-	-	TRBV4-1	CASSQDLSRAYEKLFF	TGCGCCAGCAGCCAAGATCTGAGCAGGGCGTATGAAAAACTGTTTTTT
TRBJ2-3	-	-	TRBV10-1	CASSTSGLSADTQYF	TGCGCCAGCAGTACTAGTGGCTTAAGTGCAGATACGCAGTATTTT
TRBJ2-1	-	-	TRBV6-1	CASSEREVAHEQFF	TGTGCCAGCAGTGAAAGGGAGGTAGCCCATGAGCAGTTCTTC
TRBJ1-3	-	once	TRBV6-5	CASSNRTYWGNTIYF	TGTGCCAGCAGTAACCGGACTTACTGGGGAAACACCATATATTTT
TRBJ2-7	TRBD1	-	TRBV2	CASGGQGAMYEQYF	TGTGCCAGCGGAGGACAGGGGGCTATGTACGAGCAGTACTTC
TRBJ2-3	-	-	TRBV5-1	CASSLDSGESTDTQYF	TGCGCCAGCAGCTTGGATTCCGGGGAGAGCACAGATACGCAGTATTTT
TRBJ1-5	-	-	TRBV4-2	CASSQGGRGNQPQHF	TGTGCCAGCAGCCAAGGGGGGCGAGGCAATCAGCCCCAGCATTTT
TRBJ2-7	-	-	TRBV9	CASSVAGTSSSYEQYF	TGTGCCAGCAGCGTAGCAGGGACTTCCAGCTCCTACGAGCAGTACTTC
TRBJ1-4	TRBD1	-	TRBV11-2	CASSSWDSREKLFF	TGTGCCAGCAGCTCGTGGGACAGCAGGGAAAAACTGTTTTTT
TRBJ2-5	TRBD1	-	TRBV29-1	CSGYRGIQETQYF	TGCAGCGGGTACAGGGGTATCCAAGAGACCCAGTACTTC
TRBJ1-6	TRBD1	-	TRBV2	CASKLAGGSYNSPLHF	TGTGCCAGCAAATTGGCAGGGGGCTCCTATAATTCACCCCTCCACTTT
TRBJ1-1	-	-	TRBV7-8	CASTRGVGGNTEAFF	TGTGCCAGCACACGAGGAGTGGGGGGGAACACTGAAGCTTTCTTT
TRBJ1-1	-	-	TRBV15	CATSRGDQGEAFF	TGTGCCACCAGCAGAGGGGATCAGGGTGAAGCTTTCTTT
TRBJ2-5	-	-	TRBV7-9	CASSLYLSQETQYF	TGTGCCAGCAGCTTGTATCTTTCTCAAGAGACCCAGTACTTC
TRBJ2-7	-	-	TRBV10-2	CASSESWGLTYEQYF	TGCGCCAGCAGTGAGTCTTGGGGGCTTACCTACGAGCAGTACTTC
TRBJ2-7	TRBD2	-	TRBV10-3	CAISRGLAGGTEYEQYF	TGTGCCATCAGTCGCGGACTAGCGGGGGGCACTGAGTACGAGCAGTACTTC
TRBJ2-1	TRBD2	-	TRBV10-3	CAISELAGGSYNEQFF	TGTGCCATCAGTGAGTTAGCGGGGGGGAGCTACAATGAGCAGTTCTTC
TRBJ1-4	TRBD1	-	TRBV2	CASSGSGQSNEKLFF	TGTGCCAGCAGTGGATCGGGACAGAGTAATGAAAAACTGTTTTTT
TRBJ1-5	TRBD1	-	TRBV30	CAWGLGTAYGEPQHF	TGTGCCTGGGGCCTTGGGACAGCCTACGGGGAGCCCCAGCATTTT
TRBJ2-5	-	-	TRBV2	CASSEVREETQYF	TGTGCCAGCAGTGAAGTTAGAGAAGAGACCCAGTACTTC
TRBJ1-5	-	-	TRBV18	CASSPSTQEPQHF	TGTGCCAGCTCACCGAGCACACAGGAGCCCCAGCATTTT
TRBJ1-2	-	-	TRBV11-2	CASSFWSYGYTF	TGTGCCAGCAGCTTCTGGAGCTATGGCTACACCTTC
TRBJ2-2	TRBD1	-	TRBV6-4	CASSGAKDRVNTGELFF	TGTGCCAGCAGTGGCGCCAAGGACAGGGTTAACACCGGGGAGCTGTTTTTT
TRBJ1-1	-	few	TRBV5-4	CASSLGGRTEAFF	TGTGCCAGCAGCTTAGGGGGAAGAACTGAAGCTTTCTTT
TRBJ1-2	TRBD1	-	TRBV5-1	CATLNDRDGYTF	TGCGCCACCTTGAATGACAGGGATGGCTACACCTTC
TRBJ2-3	-	-	TRBV6-1	CASKPGLQPTDTQYF	TGTGCCAGCAAACCGGGACTCCAGCCTACAGATACGCAGTATTTT
TRBJ1-4	-	-	TRBV10-3	CAISERDTQEKLFF	TGTGCCATCAGTGAAAGGGACACTCAGGAAAAACTGTTTTTT
TRBJ2-5	TRBD2	-	TRBV28	CASRLSGGWETQYF	TGTGCCTCACGACTGAGCGGGGGGTGGGAGACCCAGTACTTC
TRBJ1-4	TRBD1	-	TRBV4-2	CASSQDQQGGGEKLFF	TGTGCCAGCAGCCAAGATCAACAGGGGGGAGGCGAAAAACTGTTTTTT
TRBJ2-7	-	-	TRBV4-2	CASSHRDTYLRAEQYF	TGTGCCAGCAGCCACCGGGACACCTATCTTCGGGCCGAGCAGTACTTC
TRBJ1-1	TRBD1	-	TRBV30	CAWSAGTGGQGAFF	TGTGCCTGGAGTGCCGGGACAGGGGGTCAGGGAGCTTTCTTT
TRBJ2-2	TRBD2	-	TRBV7-9	CASSPRLAGGGTGELFF	TGTGCCAGCAGCCCTCGACTAGCGGGGGGAGGCACCGGGGAGCTGTTTTTT
TRBJ2-3	-	-	TRBV10-3	CATLRGLAPGDTQYF	TGTGCCACCCTGAGGGGACTGGCTCCGGGAGATACGCAGTATTTT
TRBJ2-7	TRBD1	-	TRBV5-1	CASSLAGDRVLYEQYF	TGCGCCAGCAGCTTGGCAGGCGACAGGGTTTTATACGAGCAGTACTTC
TRBJ1-5	-	-	TRBV6-1	CASSEQDSWLQPQHF	TGTGCCAGCAGTGAACAGGACAGTTGGCTTCAGCCCCAGCATTTT
TRBJ1-5	-	-	TRBV19	CASSMYGQINQPQHF	TGTGCCAGTAGTATGTACGGACAGATTAATCAGCCCCAGCATTTT
TRBJ2-4	-	-	TRBV30	CAWAPGGSGNIQYF	TGTGCCTGGGCCCCCGGAGGGAGCGGAAACATTCAGTACTTC
TRBJ1-2	-	-	TRBV12-5	CASGLLRETEGLNYGYTF	TGTGCTAGTGGTTTGTTGAGGGAGACTGAGGGACTTAACTATGGCTACACCTTC
TRBJ2-1	-	-	TRBV9	CASSESILNEQFF	TGTGCCAGCAGCGAGTCTATTTTGAATGAGCAGTTCTTC
TRBJ2-7	TRBD2	once	TRBV5-4	CASSLNVVRGDYEQYF	TGTGCCAGCAGCTTGAATGTGGTGCGGGGGGACTACGAGCAGTACTTC
TRBJ1-2	TRBD1	few	TRBV6-5	CASSYSGQGGYGYTF	TGTGCCAGCAGTTACTCCGGACAGGGGGGCTATGGCTACACCTTC
TRBJ2-3	TRBD2	-	TRBV28	CASSSSGTGDTQYF	TGTGCCAGCAGTTCTAGCGGAACAGGAGATACGCAGTATTTT
TRBJ2-1	TRBD1	-	TRBV9	CASSVTGVASYNEQFF	TGTGCCAGCAGCGTTACAGGGGTGGCCTCCTACAATGAGCAGTTCTTC